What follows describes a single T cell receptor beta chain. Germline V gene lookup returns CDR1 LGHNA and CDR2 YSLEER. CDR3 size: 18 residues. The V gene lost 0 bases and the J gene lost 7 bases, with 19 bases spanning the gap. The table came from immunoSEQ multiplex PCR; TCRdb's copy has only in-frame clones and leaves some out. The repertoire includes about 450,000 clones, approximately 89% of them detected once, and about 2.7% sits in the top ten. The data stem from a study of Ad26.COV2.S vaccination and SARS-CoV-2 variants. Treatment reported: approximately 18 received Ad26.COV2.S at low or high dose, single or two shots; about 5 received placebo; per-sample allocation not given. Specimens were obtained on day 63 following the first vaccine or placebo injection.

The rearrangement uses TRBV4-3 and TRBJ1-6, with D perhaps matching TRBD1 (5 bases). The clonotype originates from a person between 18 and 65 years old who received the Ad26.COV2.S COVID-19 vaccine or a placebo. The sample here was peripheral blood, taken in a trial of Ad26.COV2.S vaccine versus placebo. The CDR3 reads CASSQEFWAHRGNSPLHF. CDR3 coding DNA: TGCGCCAGCAGCCAAGAATTCTGGGCCCACCGGGGGAATTCACCCCTCCACTTT.